This T cell receptor beta chain was identified during a study of cytomegalovirus exposure and HLA in healthy donors. Germline CDR1 and CDR2: LNHDA and SQIVND (reference sequence). The CDR3 covers 14 residues. Researchers ran the PCR with 60 Vbeta and 13 Jbeta primers. Using immunoSEQ multiplex PCR, the repertoire was profiled, and TCRdb retains in-frame clones only, with some absent. Here the sample spans fewer than 250,000 clones, 65% to 90% being singletons. This TCR derives from a girl between 10 and 17 years old in good health and CMV-seronegative. V is TRBV19 and J is TRBJ1-5, with no clear D. The DNA end is a closer match to TRBJ2-3, so the J assignment may be wrong. Material for sequencing was PBMCs. The CDR3 coding sequence is TGTGCCAGTAATCACCCATATAGCAATCAGCCCCAGTATTTT. The encoded protein is CASNHPYSNQPQYF.